This T cell receptor beta chain was recorded in a study of Graves' ophthalmopathy and Graves' hyperthyroidism. Study as a whole: Upon initial diagnosis and before any treatment, peripheral blood was collected. Findings and caveats of the study: Detected in blood as well were most expanded thyroid clonotypes with frequency above 0.001.

This clonotype came up once. The antigen remains unidentified. Amplifying from RNA transcripts, the study obtained TCR beta CDR3 regions. HTBI primers were employed in first-round RT-PCR, then a second-round multiplex PCR followed. MiXCR, run by TCRdb on the multiplex PCR reads, gives a single entry per CDR3 protein. The sample records 650,000 to 900,000 distinct CDR3 sequences, 40% being singletons. Clinical symptoms, serum thyroxine, TRAb, thyroid ultrasound and orbital computed tomography determined diagnosis. The receptor comes from an adult man with Graves' ophthalmopathy. The specimen was peripheral blood.

The CDR3 DNA sequence: TGTGCCACCAGCAGAGATATCGGGGATGACTGGGAGCAGTACTTC. Its translation is CATSRDIGDDWEQYF. V gene TRBV15 combines with J gene TRBJ2-7; weak D call: TRBD2 (5 bases). Germline loops: CDR1 LNHNV, CDR2 YYDKDF (reference sequence). Trimming stripped 0 bases from V and 7 bases from J, with 16 bases between. The CDR3 extends over 15 amino acids.